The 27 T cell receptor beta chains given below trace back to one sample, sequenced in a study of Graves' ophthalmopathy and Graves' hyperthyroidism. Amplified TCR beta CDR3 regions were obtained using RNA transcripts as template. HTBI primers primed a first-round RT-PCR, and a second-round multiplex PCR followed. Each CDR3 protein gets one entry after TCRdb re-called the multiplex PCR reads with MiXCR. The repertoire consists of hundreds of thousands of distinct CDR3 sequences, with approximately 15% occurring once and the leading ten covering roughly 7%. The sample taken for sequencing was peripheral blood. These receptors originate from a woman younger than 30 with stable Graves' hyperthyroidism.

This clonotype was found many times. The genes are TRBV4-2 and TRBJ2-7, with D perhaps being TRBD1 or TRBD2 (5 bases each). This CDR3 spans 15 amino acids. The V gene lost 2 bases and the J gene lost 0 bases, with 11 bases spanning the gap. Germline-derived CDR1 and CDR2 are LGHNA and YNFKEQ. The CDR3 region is CASSQPGRSSYEQYF. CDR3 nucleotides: TGTGCCAGCAGCCAACCGGGACGGAGCTCCTACGAGCAGTACTTC.

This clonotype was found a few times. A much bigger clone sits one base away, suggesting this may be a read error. The CDR3, as DNA: TGTGCCAGCAAACCGGGACAGGGAAACTCACACCTCCACTTT. Its protein is CASKPGQGNSHLHF. The rearrangement uses TRBV2 and TRBJ1-6; 9 positions match TRBD1. Germline V gene data show CDR1 as SNHLY and CDR2 as FYNNEI. This CDR3 comprises 14 residues.

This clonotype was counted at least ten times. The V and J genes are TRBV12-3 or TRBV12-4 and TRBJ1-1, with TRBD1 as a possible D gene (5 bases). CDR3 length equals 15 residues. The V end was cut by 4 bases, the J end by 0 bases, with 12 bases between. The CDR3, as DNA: TGTGCCAGCAGTTCCTGGGGGGAGATGAACACTGAAGCTTTCTTT. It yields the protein CASSSWGEMNTEAFF.

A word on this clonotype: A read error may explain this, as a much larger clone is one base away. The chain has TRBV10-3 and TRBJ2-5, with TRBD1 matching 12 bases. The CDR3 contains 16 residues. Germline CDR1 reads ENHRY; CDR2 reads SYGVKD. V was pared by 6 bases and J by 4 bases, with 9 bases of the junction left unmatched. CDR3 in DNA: TGTGCCATCAGCCGCCAGGGGACAGGGGGCGGAGAGACCCAGTACTTC. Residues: CAISRQGTGGGETQYF.

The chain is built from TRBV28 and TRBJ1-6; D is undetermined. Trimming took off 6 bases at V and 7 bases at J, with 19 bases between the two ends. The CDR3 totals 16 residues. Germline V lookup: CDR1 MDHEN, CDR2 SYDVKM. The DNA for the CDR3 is TGTGCCAGCAGCCATAGCAGGCCGTCGGGGAATTCACCCCTCCACTTT. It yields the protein CASSHSRPSGNSPLHF.

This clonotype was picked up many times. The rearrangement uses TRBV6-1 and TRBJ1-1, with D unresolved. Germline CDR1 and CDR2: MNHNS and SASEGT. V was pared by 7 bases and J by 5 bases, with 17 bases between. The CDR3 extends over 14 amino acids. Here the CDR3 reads CASIIQPRTTEAFF. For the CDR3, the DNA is TGTGCCAGCATAATACAGCCCCGAACAACTGAAGCTTTCTTT.

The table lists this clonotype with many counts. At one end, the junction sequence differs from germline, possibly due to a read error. The CDR3 region is CAGSYSGGTGETQYF. The CDR3 region has the DNA TGTGCCGGCAGTTACTCAGGGGGGACAGGAGAGACCCAGTACTTC. The gene calls are TRBV6-5 and TRBJ2-5, with 8 bases identical to TRBD1. This CDR3 has 15 amino acids. The germline V gene encodes CDR1 MNHEY and CDR2 SVGAGI.

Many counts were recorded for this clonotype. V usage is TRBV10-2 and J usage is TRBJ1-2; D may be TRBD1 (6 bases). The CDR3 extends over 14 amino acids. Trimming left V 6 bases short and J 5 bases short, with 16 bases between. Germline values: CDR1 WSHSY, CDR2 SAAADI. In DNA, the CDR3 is TGCGCCAGCAGCCTCGCGGGGGCTAGATATGGCTACACCTTC. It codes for CASSLAGARYGYTF.

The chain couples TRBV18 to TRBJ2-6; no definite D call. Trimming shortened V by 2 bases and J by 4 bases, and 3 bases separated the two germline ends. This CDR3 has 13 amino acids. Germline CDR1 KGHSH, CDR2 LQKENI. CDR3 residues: CASSPTGANVLTF. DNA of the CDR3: TGTGCCAGCTCACCAACCGGGGCCAACGTCCTGACTTTC.

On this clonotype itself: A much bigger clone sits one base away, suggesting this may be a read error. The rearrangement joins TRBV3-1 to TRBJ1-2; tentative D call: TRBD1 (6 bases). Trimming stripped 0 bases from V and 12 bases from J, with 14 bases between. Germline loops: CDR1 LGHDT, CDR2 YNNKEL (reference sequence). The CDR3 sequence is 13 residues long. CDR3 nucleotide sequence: TGTGCCAGCAGCCAAGAGGGGGCTCGGGGCCACACCTTC. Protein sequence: CASSQEGARGHTF.

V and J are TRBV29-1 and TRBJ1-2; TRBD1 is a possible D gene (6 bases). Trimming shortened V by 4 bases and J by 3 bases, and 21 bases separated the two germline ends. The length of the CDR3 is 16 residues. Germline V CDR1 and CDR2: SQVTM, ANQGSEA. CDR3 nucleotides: TGCAGCGTTGGCCCCTCGTGGGGGGCGCAGGACTATGGCTACACCTTC. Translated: CSVGPSWGAQDYGYTF.

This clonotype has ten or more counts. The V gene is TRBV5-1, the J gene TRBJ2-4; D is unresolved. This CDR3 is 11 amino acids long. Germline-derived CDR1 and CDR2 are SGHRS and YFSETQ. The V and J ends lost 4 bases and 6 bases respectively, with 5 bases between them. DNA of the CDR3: TGCGCCAGCAGCGACACAAACATTCAGTACTTC. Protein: CASSDTNIQYF.

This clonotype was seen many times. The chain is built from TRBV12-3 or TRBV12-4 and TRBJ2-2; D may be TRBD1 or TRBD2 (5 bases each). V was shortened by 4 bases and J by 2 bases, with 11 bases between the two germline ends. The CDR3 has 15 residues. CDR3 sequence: CASSYRGSNTGELFF. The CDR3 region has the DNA TGTGCCAGCAGTTACCGGGGCTCCAACACCGGGGAGCTGTTTTTT.

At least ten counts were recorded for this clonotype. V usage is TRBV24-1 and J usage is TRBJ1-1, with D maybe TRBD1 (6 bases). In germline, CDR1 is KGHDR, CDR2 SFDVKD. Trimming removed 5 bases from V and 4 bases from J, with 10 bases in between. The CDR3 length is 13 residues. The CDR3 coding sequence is TGTGCCACCAGTGGTGGGGGGCGCACTGAAGCTTTCTTT. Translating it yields CATSGGGRTEAFF.

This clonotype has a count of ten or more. This CDR3 is CSAPNGAEETQYF. The CDR3 DNA is TGCAGTGCTCCGAATGGGGCGGAAGAGACCCAGTACTTC. The chain carries TRBV20-1 and TRBJ2-5; TRBD1 is a possible D gene (5 bases). There are 13 residues in the CDR3. The V gene lost 5 bases and the J gene lost 3 bases, with 13 bases spanning the gap. Germline lookup yields CDR1 DFQATT and CDR2 SNEGSKA (reference sequence).

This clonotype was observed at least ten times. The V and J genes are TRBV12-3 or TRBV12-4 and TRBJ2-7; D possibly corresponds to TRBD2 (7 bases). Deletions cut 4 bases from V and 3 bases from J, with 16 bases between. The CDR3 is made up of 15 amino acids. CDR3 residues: CASSSEGGPGYEQYF. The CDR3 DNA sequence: TGTGCCAGCAGTTCCGAGGGGGGGCCAGGCTACGAGCAGTACTTC.

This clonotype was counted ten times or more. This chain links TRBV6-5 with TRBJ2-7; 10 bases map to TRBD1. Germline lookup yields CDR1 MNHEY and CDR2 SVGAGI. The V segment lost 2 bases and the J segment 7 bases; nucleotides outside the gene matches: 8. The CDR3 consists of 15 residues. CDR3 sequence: CASSYKGQGSKEQYF. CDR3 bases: TGTGCCAGCAGTTACAAGGGACAGGGGTCGAAGGAGCAGTACTTC.

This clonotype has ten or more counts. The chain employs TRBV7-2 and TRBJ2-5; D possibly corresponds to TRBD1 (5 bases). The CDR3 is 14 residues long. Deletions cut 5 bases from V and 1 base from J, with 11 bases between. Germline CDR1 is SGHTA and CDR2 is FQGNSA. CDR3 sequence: CASSRNTGQETQYF. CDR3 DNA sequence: TGTGCCAGCAGCCGCAATACAGGCCAAGAGACCCAGTACTTC.

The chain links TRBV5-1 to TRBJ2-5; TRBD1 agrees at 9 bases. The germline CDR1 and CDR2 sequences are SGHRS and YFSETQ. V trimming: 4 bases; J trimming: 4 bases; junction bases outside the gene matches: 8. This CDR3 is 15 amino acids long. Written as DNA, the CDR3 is TGCGCCAGCAGCCCAGAGACAGGGGGTGGAGAGACCCAGTACTTC. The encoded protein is CASSPETGGGETQYF.

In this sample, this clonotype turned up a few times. CDR3 region: CASSEGTSGFSYEQYF. The CDR3 nucleotides are TGTGCCAGCAGTGAAGGGACTAGCGGTTTCTCCTACGAGCAGTACTTC. This chain connects TRBV2 to TRBJ2-7; 10 bases match TRBD2. Germline trimming cut 1 base from V and 0 bases from J; bases unmatched to any gene: 3. The CDR3 consists of 16 residues. Germline CDR1 reads SNHLY; CDR2 reads FYNNEI.

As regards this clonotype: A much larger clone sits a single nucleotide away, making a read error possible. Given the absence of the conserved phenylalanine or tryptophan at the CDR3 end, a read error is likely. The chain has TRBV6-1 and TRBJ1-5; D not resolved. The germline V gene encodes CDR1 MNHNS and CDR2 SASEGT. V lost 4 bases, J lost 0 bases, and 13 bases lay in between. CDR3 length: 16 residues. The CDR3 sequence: CASSGYYIRSNQPQHV. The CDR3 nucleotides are TGTGCCAGCAGTGGTTATTACATCCGTAGCAATCAGCCCCAGCATGTT.

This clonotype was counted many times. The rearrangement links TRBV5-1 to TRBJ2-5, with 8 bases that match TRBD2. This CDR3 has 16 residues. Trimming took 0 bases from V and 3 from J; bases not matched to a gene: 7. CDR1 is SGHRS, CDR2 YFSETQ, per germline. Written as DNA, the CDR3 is TGCGCCAGCAGCTTGGAAGCGGGGGTCCCTAAAGAGACCCAGTACTTC. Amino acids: CASSLEAGVPKETQYF. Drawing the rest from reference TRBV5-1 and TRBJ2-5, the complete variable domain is KAGVTQTPRYLIKTRGQQVTLSCSPISGHRSVSWYQQTPGQGLQFLFEYFSETQRNKGNFPGRFSGRQFSNSRSEMNVSTLELGDSALYLCASSLEAGVPKETQYFGPGTRLLVL.

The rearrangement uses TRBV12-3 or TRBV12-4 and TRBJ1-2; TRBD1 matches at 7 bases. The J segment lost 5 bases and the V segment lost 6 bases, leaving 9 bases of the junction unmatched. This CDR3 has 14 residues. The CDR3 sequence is CASSSQGGWYGYTF. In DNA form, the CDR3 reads TGTGCCAGCAGCTCCCAGGGGGGGTGGTATGGCTACACCTTC.

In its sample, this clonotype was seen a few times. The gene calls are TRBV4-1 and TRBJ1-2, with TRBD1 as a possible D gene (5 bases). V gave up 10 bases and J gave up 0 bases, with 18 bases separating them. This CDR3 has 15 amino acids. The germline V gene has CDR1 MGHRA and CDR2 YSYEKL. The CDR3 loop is CATRRGFAPNYGYTF. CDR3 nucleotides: TGCGCCACACGGCGGGGCTTTGCCCCTAACTATGGCTACACCTTC.

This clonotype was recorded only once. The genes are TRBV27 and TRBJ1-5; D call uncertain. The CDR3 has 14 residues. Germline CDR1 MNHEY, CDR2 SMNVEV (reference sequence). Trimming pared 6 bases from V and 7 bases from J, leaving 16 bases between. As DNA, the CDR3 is TGTGCCAGCAGGCCATCCGGTTTCGACCAGCCCCAGCATTTT. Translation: CASRPSGFDQPQHF.

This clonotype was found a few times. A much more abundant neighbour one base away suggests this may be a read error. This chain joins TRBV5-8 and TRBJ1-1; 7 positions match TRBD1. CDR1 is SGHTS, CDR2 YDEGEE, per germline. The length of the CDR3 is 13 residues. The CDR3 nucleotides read TGTGCCAGCAGTCATGCTACAGGGGCTGAAGCTTGCTTT. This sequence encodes CASSHATGAEACF.

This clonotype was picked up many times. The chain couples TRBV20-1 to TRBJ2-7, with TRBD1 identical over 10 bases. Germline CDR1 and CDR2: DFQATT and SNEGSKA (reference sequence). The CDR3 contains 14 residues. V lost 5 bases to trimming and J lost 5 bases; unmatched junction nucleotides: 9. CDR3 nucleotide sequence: TGCAGTGCTCACGACGGGACAGGGGTGGACGAGCAGTACTTC. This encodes CSAHDGTGVDEQYF.